This T cell receptor (beta chain) was documented in a study of Tregs in tolerant kidney transplant recipients. Germline V gives CDR1 SGHRS, CDR2 YFSETQ. Deletions cut 0 bases from V and 0 bases from J, with 9 bases between. The length of the CDR3 is 15 residues. The protocol was immunoSEQ multiplex PCR, while the TCRdb copy is restricted to in-frame clones and leaves out a portion. The sample lists about 73,000 clones, 95% to 98% seen once, with about 0.5% in the top ten. The source was CD4+ T cells from blood, collected before the transplant. This chain uses TRBV5-1 with TRBJ1-1, with D perhaps TRBD1 (5 bases). The origin of this receptor is a human donor who received a combined kidney and bone marrow transplant. The CDR3 loop reads CASSLEPGVNTEAFF. The DNA of the CDR3 is TGCGCCAGCAGCTTGGAACCGGGGGTGAACACTGAAGCTTTCTTT.